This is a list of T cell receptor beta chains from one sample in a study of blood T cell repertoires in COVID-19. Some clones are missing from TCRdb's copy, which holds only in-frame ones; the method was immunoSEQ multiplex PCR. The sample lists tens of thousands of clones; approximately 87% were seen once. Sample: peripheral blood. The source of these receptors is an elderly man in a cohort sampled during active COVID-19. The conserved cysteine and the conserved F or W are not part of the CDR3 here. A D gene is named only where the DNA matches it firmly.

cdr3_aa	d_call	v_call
ASTQGWGRMNTEAF	-	TRBV3-1/TRBV3-2
ASRGGRNYGYT	TRBD1	TRBV12-3/TRBV12-4
ASSLAQGTGGGEQF	TRBD1	TRBV7-6
ATSGDATDTQY	-	TRBV24-1
ASSQVDRATSSGLDTQY	TRBD1	TRBV4-3
ASRTSGGRAGELF	TRBD2	TRBV19
AISESVVAGGSDTQY	TRBD2	TRBV10-3
ASSQSSEGYGYT	-	TRBV4-3
ASSLEGRGGYT	-	TRBV28
ASSLPGLAARETQY	TRBD2	TRBV28
ASSYRAGITDTQY	-	TRBV6-2/TRBV6-3
ASSLSTGQMGYT	TRBD1	TRBV27
ASSPVAGYDEQF	TRBD2	TRBV5-1
ASSRTGVLFQETQY	TRBD1	TRBV4-2
SVAWDTSYEQY	-	TRBV29-1
ASRIWTGKRNTGELF	TRBD1	TRBV7-9
ASKQQTGDIYGYT	-	TRBV5-1
ATSDPASGGQTQY	TRBD2	TRBV24-1
ATREVRDTEAF	-	TRBV5-5
ASSPTRGNTEAF	-	TRBV16
ASSSQRGGRRTGELF	TRBD2	TRBV11-2
ASSQAITGELF	-	TRBV3-1/TRBV3-2
ASSQDRGRQETQY	-	TRBV14
ASSMDRGPDNSPLH	TRBD1	TRBV19
ASSLVGEKLF	-	TRBV5-6
ASSQTGDNSPLH	TRBD1	TRBV5-1
ASSPSEDRGHNQPQH	TRBD1	TRBV18
ASSPSDRVYLETQY	TRBD1	TRBV3-1/TRBV3-2
ASGGGTGNEKLF	TRBD1	TRBV6-5
ASSQSGGNEQF	TRBD1	TRBV3-1/TRBV3-2
ASSRGQLNEKLF	-	TRBV4-1
ASTRSGLAGFTDTQY	TRBD2	TRBV6-6
ASSPDRGGVETQY	-	TRBV6-5
ASSLGPNENGYT	-	TRBV11-3
ASSLDRGQNTEAF	TRBD1	TRBV6-5
ASSLGDRGNEQF	TRBD1	TRBV5-1
ASRPGQGFEEAF	TRBD1	TRBV28
ASSLDGDSPLH	-	TRBV5-1
ASSTANTEAF	-	TRBV6-5
ASSRGRGREKLF	TRBD1	TRBV6-5
ASVWDSALGGYT	TRBD1	TRBV2
ASSSQGLNSPLH	-	TRBV2
ASSIVAGRYEQY	-	TRBV19
ASSLLQETQY	-	TRBV11-2
ASRIGGSGANVLT	-	TRBV28
ASSSQGNSPYEQY	-	TRBV5-1
ASSRQLWPQY	-	TRBV14
ASQGYNTEAF	-	TRBV28
ASSLRGGPHSKGYT	TRBD1	TRBV3-1/TRBV3-2
ASSLGIPGSGNTIY	-	TRBV7-2
ASSSRTGVQPQH	TRBD1	TRBV6-2/TRBV6-3
ASSLAGAVSRNTIY	-	TRBV5-8
ASRLDGGLSGNTIY	-	TRBV2
ASSDDNSGNTIY	-	TRBV2
ASSRATDYEQY	-	TRBV12-3/TRBV12-4
ASSLVGEQGYNSPLH	-	TRBV7-2
ASSRAGLTLETQY	-	TRBV7-8
ASSNEDREDYT	TRBD1	TRBV19
ASRSGRVAF	-	TRBV2